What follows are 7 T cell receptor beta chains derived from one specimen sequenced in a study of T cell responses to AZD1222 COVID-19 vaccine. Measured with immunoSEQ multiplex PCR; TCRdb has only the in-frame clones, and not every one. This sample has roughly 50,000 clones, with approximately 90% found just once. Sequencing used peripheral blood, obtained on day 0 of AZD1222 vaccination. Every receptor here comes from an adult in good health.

CDR3 sequence: CASSRRGGREDGYTF. For the CDR3, the DNA is TGTGCCAGCAGCCGAAGAGGTGGCAGGGAGGATGGCTACACCTTC. J is TRBJ1-2 and V is TRBV3-1 (or the pseudogene TRBV3-2), with D maybe TRBD1 (5 bases). Germline assignment: CDR1 LGHDT and CDR2 YNNKEL (reference sequence). Between the trimmed V and J ends, which lost 4 bases and 6 bases, there was a span of 18 bases. The length of the CDR3 is 15 residues.

The CDR3 coding sequence is TGTGCCAGCATAAATAGGGACGGGTACTACAATGAGCAGTTCTTC. It codes for CASINRDGYYNEQFF. The chain employs TRBV6-5 and TRBJ2-1, with D perhaps assigned TRBD1 or TRBD2 (5 bases each). The V and J ends lost 7 bases and 3 bases respectively, with 16 bases between them. The CDR3 has 15 amino acids. Germline assignment: CDR1 MNHEY and CDR2 SVGAGI.

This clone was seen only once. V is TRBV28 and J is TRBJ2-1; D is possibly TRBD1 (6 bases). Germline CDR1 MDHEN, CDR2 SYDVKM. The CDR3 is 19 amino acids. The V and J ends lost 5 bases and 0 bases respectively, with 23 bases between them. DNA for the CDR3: TGTGCCAGCAGTCTTTCGGGTGGGGTCGTAGGGGGCTCCTACAATGAGCAGTTCTTC. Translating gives CASSLSGGVVGGSYNEQFF.

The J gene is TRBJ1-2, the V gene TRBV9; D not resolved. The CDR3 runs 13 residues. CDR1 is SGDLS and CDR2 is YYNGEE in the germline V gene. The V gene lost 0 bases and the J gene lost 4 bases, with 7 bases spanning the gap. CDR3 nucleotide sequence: TGTGCCAGCAGCGTAGACGAGGGCTATGGCTACACCTTC. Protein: CASSVDEGYGYTF.

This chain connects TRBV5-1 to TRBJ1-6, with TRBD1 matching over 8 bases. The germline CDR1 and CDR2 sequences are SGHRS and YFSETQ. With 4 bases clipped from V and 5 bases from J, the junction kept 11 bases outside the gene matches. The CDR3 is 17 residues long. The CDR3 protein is CASSLDRARADNSPLHF. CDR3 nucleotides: TGCGCCAGCAGCCTGGACAGGGCCCGGGCCGATAATTCACCCCTCCACTTT.

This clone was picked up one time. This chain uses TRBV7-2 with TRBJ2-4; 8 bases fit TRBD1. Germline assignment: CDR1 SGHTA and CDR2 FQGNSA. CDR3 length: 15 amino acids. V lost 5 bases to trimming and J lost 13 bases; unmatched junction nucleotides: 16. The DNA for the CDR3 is TGTGCCAGCAGCCCAACCGGGTCGACAGGGGTAGGGCAGTACTTC. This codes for CASSPTGSTGVGQYF.

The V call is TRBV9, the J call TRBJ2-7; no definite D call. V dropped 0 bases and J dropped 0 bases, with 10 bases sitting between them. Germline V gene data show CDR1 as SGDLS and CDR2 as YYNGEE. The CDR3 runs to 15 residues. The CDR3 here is CASSVDATDSYEQYF. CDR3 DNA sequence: TGTGCCAGCAGCGTAGACGCCACCGACTCCTACGAGCAGTACTTC.